The clone carrying this TCR beta chain was counted a few times. Antigen specificity is unknown. Germline V lookup: CDR1 SQVTM, CDR2 ANQGSEA. V was shortened by 5 bases and J by 1 base, with 11 bases between the two germline ends. This CDR3 has 13 residues. This entry comes from a study of T-cell memory formation after mild COVID-19. MiXCR, applied by TCRdb to the 5' RACE reads, yields one record per CDR3 protein. The sample carries 200,000 to 300,000 distinct CDR3 sequences, approximately 15% recorded once. Whole-study results and caveats: Whether day 37 second-wave clones are SARS-CoV-2-specific was not confirmed. Contracting CD4+ clones were located mainly in CM and EM, and CD8+ clones in EMRA. Day 15 to 85 contracting clones showed balanced CD4/CD8; day 15 to 37 expanders favored CD4+. A subset of responding clones appeared in pre-infection memory, suggesting cross-reactive memory joined.

The TCR was taken from a man aged 18 to 29 who had mild COVID-19 (a few samples of this study predate the infection). Cell type and time point are not known. The V gene is TRBV29-1, the J gene TRBJ2-5, with a tentative D call TRBD2 (5 bases). Sequenced: PBMCs or a T cell subset sorted from them (not recorded which). DNA of the CDR3: TGCAGCGTTTCCGGACTGGTCCAAGAGACCCAGTACTTC. Translated, it gives CSVSGLVQETQYF.